This T cell receptor (beta chain) came from a study of T and B cells in COVID-19 patients (dated by TCRdb to 2020 to 2022). Notes on the research overall: Using TRB and IGH repertoire sequencing of peripheral blood, the study characterized adaptive immunity in COVID-19 patients who had active infection or had recovered. Median age was about 34 years in the recovered cohort versus about 68 years in the active-infection cohort. Up to about 9 follow-up blood samples were collected per patient, with some samples spanning different disease stages in the same individual. For the repertoire analyses, the comparison was an age-matched reference group of 39 healthy donors who were negative for COVID-19 antibodies. A recovered cohort included more than 15 patients who provided about 20 samples, and most of these patients had mild to moderate COVID-19 treated on an outpatient basis. The repository of TCR and BCR sequences included approximately 72 time points from 37 patients, and more than 7 million TCR sequences were analysed. Comorbidities linked to unfavorable COVID-19 outcome were present in about 90% of the roughly 20 patients in the active-infection cohort. Of the roughly 20 patients in the active-infection cohort, fewer than 15 were critically ill and needed mechanical ventilation or ECMO. Because samples were available both during active disease and after recovery, a couple of patients were counted in both the recovered and the active cohorts.

What the research found in general, with its limitations: The size of the cohort was considered insufficient for assessing HLA contributions to COVID-19 susceptibility or severity. Prospective validation of the reported TCR clusters was stated to be required before clinical use. Specific T cell subsets (CD4+/Treg/CD8+) and sorted SARS-CoV-2-responsive or tetramer+ T cells had not yet been sequenced, with those experiments still ongoing. TRB repertoires were highly clonal in active COVID-19, whereas diversity and richness at recovery rose above healthy donor levels. A total of some 2,400 exclusive TCR clusters, including under 40 low-pGen clusters, were found in the recovered cohort. TRBV/TRBJ gene usage was reported as strongly skewed in patients with COVID-19. Blood samples obtained from mildly ill patients during symptoms, as well as early samples obtained from severe cases, were available only in scarce numbers.

The CDR3 runs 18 amino acids, cysteine and phenylalanine included. Only the CDR3 DNA is retained, 54 bases long and in frame from the first base. CDR1 and CDR2 were assigned from the germline V gene as MNHNS and SASEGT. After removal of 7 bases from V and 3 bases from J, the junction retains 18 bases not matched to a gene. TRB repertoires were amplified using about 220-500 ng of genomic DNA isolated from blood. The listed sequencing device is Illumina MiSeq. TRB rearrangements were amplified by multiplex PCR with BIOMED2 TRB-A/B primer pools. Illumina-compatible adapters and 7-nucleotide sample barcodes were attached to the amplicons in two consecutive PCRs. All library PCRs used Phusion HS II polymerase. The amplicons were purified from gel with the NucleoSpin Gel and PCR Clean-up kit, measured on Qubit, and combined at 4 nM. Before Illumina next-generation sequencing, the quality of the amplicon pool was assessed on an Agilent 2100 Bioanalyzer. In the original analysis: Annotation of TRB rearrangements was done in MiXCR 3.0.8 with the default MiXCR reference library. Non-productive reads and sequences with fewer than 2 reads were removed, and every unique CDR3 nucleotide sequence was treated as one clone. R 3.5.1 was used to calculate clonality, diversity, richness and V-J gene usage. TCR clustering by CDR3 similarity used GLIPH2, with generation probabilities calculated by OLGA. GLIPH2 clusters were kept only when the clusters contained at least four unique TCR clonotypes present in at least three individuals. Clones were called with MiXCR by TCRdb after fastp trimmed the public reads at Q25, and only in-frame beta chains were retained. Rows are unified per CDR3 protein, each entry keeping the most common DNA and genes. The V and J calls come from TCRdb's annotation, not from the publication. This sample gives roughly 5,800 distinct CDR3 sequences in total; approximately 26% of them show up just once. The ten largest clones add up to roughly 21% of the sample.

In its sample, this clonotype was seen many times. It lacks a known antigen. The record has no base qualities; no much larger clone is one base away. The specimen was blood. The rearrangement combines TRBV6-1 with TRBJ2-7; TRBD2 matches 10 bases in the middle. This clonotype originated in a human donor with active COVID-19. The sequenced DNA is TGTGCCAGCACCCGCACCATTATAACTAGCGGGATGAACTACGAGCAGTACTTC. Translated, this is CASTRTIITSGMNYEQYF.